This TCR beta chain emerged from a study of technical replicates of blood from a few donors. This clone was observed a few times. The protocol was immunoSEQ multiplex PCR, while the TCRdb copy is restricted to in-frame clones and leaves out a portion. The sample lists about 74,000 clones; 89% were seen once. Trimming pared 4 bases from V and 0 bases from J, leaving 16 bases between. Germline CDR1 MGHDK, CDR2 SYGVNS. CDR3 size: 16 residues. V usage is TRBV25-1 and J usage is TRBJ2-7; D might be TRBD1 (6 bases). Sample: T cells isolated from PBMCs. The TCR was taken from a human donor in good health. The CDR3 DNA reads as TGTGCCAGCAGTGCCCCGACAGGAACGAGCTCCTACGAGCAGTACTTC. This gives the protein CASSAPTGTSSYEQYF.